This TCR beta chain appears in the sequencing data of a study of yellow fever vaccine responses in identical twins. Study outcomes and limitations: In identical twins, vaccine T cell responses appeared partly shared and partly individual.

TCRdb re-derived calls from the RT-PCR reads in MiXCR, one entry per CDR3 protein. The profile shows around 3,300 distinct CDR3 sequences, about 84% of them singletons. This CDR3 spans 12 amino acids. From germline, CDR1 is LGHDT and CDR2 YNNKEL (reference sequence). The germline V and J ends were trimmed by 2 bases and 3 bases, with 4 bases remaining between them. As for this clonotype: Its antigen is not known.

This specimen consisted of T cells from blood (PBMCs), unsorted or a sorted subset (not recorded which), obtained before or after yellow fever vaccination (not recorded which). This clonotype originated in a woman in her late teens or twenties who received the yellow fever vaccine. V gene TRBV3-1 combines with J gene TRBJ2-5, with unresolved D. CDR3 nucleotide sequence: TGTGCCAGCAGCCAACCTGAAGAGACCCAGTACTTC. Translated, it gives CASSQPEETQYF.